The clone carrying this T cell receptor beta chain was observed a few times. Its antigen remains unidentified. The sample holds other DNA sequences that translate to the same CDR3. This sample is drawn from a study of shared clonotypes between healthy human individuals. General study findings and limits: Larger richness was generally estimated for naive than memory subsets.

TCRdb's copy holds only in-frame clones and misses some; the assay was immunoSEQ multiplex PCR. Of about 2.4 million clones in the sample, around nine tenths are singletons; the top ten hold 0.14%. The CDR3 contains 15 residues. Trimming at V came to 5 bases and at J to 1 base, leaving 2 bases not matched to a gene. From germline, CDR1 is SEHNR and CDR2 FQNEAQ (reference sequence). Sequencing input: naive CD4+ T cells sorted from blood. Subset noted: CD45RA+ positively selected. The V gene is TRBV7-9, the J gene TRBJ1-5, with 10 bases identical to TRBD1. The TCR was taken from a man younger than 35 in good health. CDR3 loop: CASSTGQGSNQPQHF. The CDR3, as DNA: TGTGCCAGCAGCACGGGACAGGGGAGCAATCAGCCCCAGCATTTT.